Listed here are 12 T cell receptor beta chains from one sample, sequenced in a study of blood T cell repertoires in COVID-19. Sequencing was performed with immunoSEQ multiplex PCR; in TCRdb, only in-frame clones are kept and a portion is missing. The sample gives roughly 250,000 clones, 70% to 90% of which show up once; about an eighth is in the top ten. Material for sequencing was peripheral blood. The source is a woman in her thirties with COVID-19, enrolled during active disease.

The V call is TRBV7-7, the J call TRBJ2-1; 14 bases fit TRBD2. Germline CDR1 reads SSHAT; CDR2 reads FNYEAQ (reference sequence). The CDR3 runs to 15 residues. Trimming took 5 bases from V and 6 from J; bases not matched to a gene: 3. The CDR3 loop reads CASSQGLAGVNEQFF. The CDR3 DNA sequence: TGTGCCAGCAGCCAGGGACTAGCGGGGGTCAATGAGCAGTTCTTC.

The count of this clone is one. The DNA is omitted, as the CDR3 cannot be located on it reliably, and the CDR3 follows TCRdb's listing. The chain has TRBV27 and TRBJ2-7; the D call TRBD1 from the table was never checked on the DNA. Germline V lookup: CDR1 MNHEY, CDR2 SMNVEV (reference sequence). The CDR3 length is 15 residues, termini included. The CDR3 region is CASSSGQGAAYEQYF.

Written as DNA, the CDR3 is TGCGCCAGCAGTGAGTCGGGCGGGGGCTCTGGAAACACCATATATTTT. Translating it yields CASSESGGGSGNTIYF. This rearrangement joins TRBV10-2 to TRBJ1-3; TRBD1 might be the D (5 bases). V was shortened by 0 bases and J by 0 bases, with 9 bases between the two germline ends. Germline values: CDR1 WSHSY, CDR2 SAAADI. CDR3 length equals 16 residues.

The gene calls are TRBV5-1 and TRBJ2-1; D perhaps matches TRBD2 (7 bases). The V gene lost 0 bases and the J gene lost 3 bases, with 13 bases spanning the gap. The CDR3 is made up of 16 amino acids. In germline, CDR1 is SGHRS, CDR2 YFSETQ. The CDR3 region is CASSLAAGAFYNEQFF. For the CDR3, the DNA is TGCGCCAGCAGCTTGGCCGCGGGGGCCTTCTACAATGAGCAGTTCTTC.

The chain has TRBV7-9 and TRBJ2-7, with TRBD2 matching over 14 bases. Germline CDR1 and CDR2: SEHNR and FQNEAQ (reference sequence). The CDR3 consists of 17 residues. J gave up 3 bases and V 6 bases, and 10 bases lay outside the gene matches. The CDR3 spells CASRSGLAGESFYEQYF. For the CDR3, the DNA is TGTGCCAGCAGATCGGGACTAGCGGGGGAGTCTTTCTACGAGCAGTACTTC. Full variable domain (remainder filled in from reference TRBV7-9 and TRBJ2-7): DTGVSQNPRHKITKRGQNVTFRCDPISEHNRLYWYRQTLGQGPEFLTYFQNEAQLEKSRLLSDRFSAERPKGSFSTLEIQRTEQGDSAMYLCASRSGLAGESFYEQYFGPGTRLTVT.

J is TRBJ1-4 and V is TRBV5-1; D is unclear. The CDR3 loop spans 11 amino acids. V was cut by 2 bases and J by 13 bases, with 9 bases left in between. Germline V gives CDR1 SGHRS, CDR2 YFSETQ. Written as DNA, the CDR3 is TGCGCCAGCAGCTTACCCCCGGGACTGTTTTTT. It specifies CASSLPPGLFF.

The rearrangement uses TRBV21-1 and TRBJ2-5; the table assigns TRBD2, which was not confirmed against the DNA. TRBV21-1 is assigned pseudogene status. The CDR3 extends over 13 amino acids. Here the CDR3 reads CASSSGGQETQYF. The CDR3 DNA reads TGTGCCAGCAGTTCGGGGGGACAAGAGACCCAGTACTTC.

The V and J genes are TRBV24-1 and TRBJ1-2; D is ambiguous. With 4 bases removed from V and 3 bases from J, the gap between germline ends came to 2 bases. Germline CDR1 KGHDR, CDR2 SFDVKD. The CDR3 loop spans 11 amino acids. CDR3 in amino acids: CATSDDYGYTF. The CDR3 DNA sequence: TGTGCCACCAGTGACGACTATGGCTACACCTTC.

This clone came up once. At one end the junction does not follow the germline gene, possibly because of a read error. This chain connects TRBV7-9 to TRBJ2-7, with D uncertain. CDR3 length: 14 residues. The germline V gene encodes CDR1 SEHNR and CDR2 FQNEAQ (reference sequence). The CDR3 here is CASSSVEETYEQYF. The CDR3 coding sequence is TGTGCTAGCAGCTCCGTCGAGGAGACCTACGAGCAGTACTTC.

The chain recombines TRBV28 with TRBJ1-6; D remains ambiguous. Per the germline V gene, CDR1 is MDHEN and CDR2 is SYDVKM. The CDR3 loop spans 17 amino acids. V lost 3 bases, J lost 8 bases, and 20 bases lay in between. CDR3 amino acids: CASSFPKLGALDSPLHF. CDR3 DNA: TGTGCCAGCAGTTTCCCCAAACTGGGAGCTTTAGATTCACCCCTCCACTTT.

J is TRBJ2-3 and V is TRBV19; 8 bases agree with TRBD1. Germline assignment: CDR1 LNHDA and CDR2 SQIVND (reference sequence). The J segment lost 4 bases and the V segment lost 6 bases, leaving 0 bases of the junction unmatched. This CDR3 spans 12 amino acids. DNA of the CDR3: TGTGCCAGTAGGGACAGGGCAGATACGCAGTATTTT. It specifies CASRDRADTQYF.

There are a few counts of this clone. The genes are TRBV28 and TRBJ1-4; TRBD1 matches 7 bases. Per germline, CDR1 MDHEN and CDR2 SYDVKM. J lost 0 bases, V lost 7 bases, and 11 bases had no gene match. The CDR3 runs to 17 residues. CDR3 in amino acids: CASTSTRQGATNEKLFF. CDR3 nucleotide sequence: TGTGCCAGCACCTCAACGCGGCAGGGGGCAACTAATGAAAAACTGTTTTTT.